This T cell receptor beta chain comes out of a study of sequential checkpoint blockade in melanoma. On the study more broadly: Arm A got nivolumab then ipilimumab; arm B the reverse, 1:1. After nivolumab or ipilimumab alone, about two dozen patients had week-13 rebiopsies. Points from the study as a whole: Clinical benefit was about 30 times likelier when tumor T-cell fraction and clonality increased.

TCRdb keeps only in-frame clones here, not all; method: immunoSEQ multiplex PCR. The top ten hold roughly 6.7% of the sample, which has 20,000 to 25,000 clones, around 25% seen once. Noted treatment: randomized to nivolumab then ipilimumab (arm A) or the reverse (arm B). This clone was counted between two and nine times. What it binds is not known. This CDR3 comprises 17 residues. Germline V gives CDR1 LGHNT, CDR2 FRNRAP. This chain links TRBV12-5 with TRBJ2-1; 10 nucleotides match TRBD1. This material consisted of tumor tissue (inferred from file names), taken from a patient given nivolumab and ipilimumab in sequence. The receptor comes from a human donor with melanoma. DNA of the CDR3: TGTGCCAGCAAAGGGCCTACCCGGGACAGGGGATACAATGAGCAGTTCTTC. This codes for CASKGPTRDRGYNEQFF. The whole variable domain, remainder taken from reference TRBV12-5 and TRBJ2-1, is DARVTQTPRHKVTEMGQEVTMRCQPILGHNTVFWYRQTMMQGLELLAYFRNRAPLDDSGMPKDRFSAEMPDATLATLKIQPSEPRDSAVYFCASKGPTRDRGYNEQFFGPGTRLTVL.